The 27 T cell receptor beta chains below all came from one sample that was sequenced in a study of T cells in Graves' hyperthyroidism and ophthalmopathy. Researchers took RNA transcripts and amplified the TCR beta CDR3 regions from them. A set of HTBI primers served as the primers for a first-round RT-PCR of the TCR CDR3. TCRdb processed the multiplex PCR reads anew with MiXCR; each CDR3 protein has one entry. This table holds just under 750,000 distinct CDR3 sequences, around a third found once. Input material: blood. The source of these receptors is a woman aged 40 to 49 with Graves' hyperthyroidism.

The chain uses TRBV10-3 and TRBJ1-2, with D unresolved. The CDR3 sequence is 14 residues long. V lost 2 bases to trimming and J lost 4 bases, with 11 bases between them. Looked up from germline, CDR1 is ENHRY and CDR2 is SYGVKD. This CDR3 is CAISEKVDPYGYTF. The DNA for the CDR3 is TGTGCCATCAGTGAGAAAGTGGATCCCTATGGCTACACCTTC.

This clonotype has ten or more counts. V and J are TRBV29-1 and TRBJ1-1; D possibly corresponds to TRBD1 (5 bases). The germline CDR1 and CDR2 sequences are SQVTM and ANQGSEA. This CDR3 has 12 amino acids. Trimming took 7 bases from V and 6 from J, leaving 15 bases between them. DNA for the CDR3: TGCAGCGCTTATAGGACGGGGGCTGAAGCTTTCTTT. Translating gives CSAYRTGAEAFF.

The table lists this clonotype with a few counts. The V gene is TRBV7-9, the J gene TRBJ1-5; no definite D call. The CDR3 is made up of 12 amino acids. Germline loops: CDR1 SEHNR, CDR2 FQNEAQ (reference sequence). With 7 bases removed from V and 4 bases from J, the gap between germline ends came to 8 bases. CDR3 region: CASTRWNQPQHF. The CDR3 DNA follows: TGTGCCAGCACCCGTTGGAATCAGCCCCAGCATTTT.

CDR3 bases: TGTGCCAGCTCACCACCAACAGTGATGAACACTGAAGCTTTCTTT. Its protein is CASSPPTVMNTEAFF. The chain carries TRBV18 and TRBJ1-1; D is unclear. The V gene's germline CDR1 is KGHSH and CDR2 LQKENI. The CDR3 is 15 residues long. Trimming took 0 bases from V and 0 from J, leaving 8 bases between them.

This clonotype was picked up many times. CDR3 in DNA: TGTGCCAGCAGCTTATCGGGCAGACCGAACACTGAAGCTTTCTTT. Its translation is CASSLSGRPNTEAFF. V gene TRBV7-2 combines with J gene TRBJ1-1; D is ambiguous. V was trimmed by 2 bases and J by 1 base, leaving 11 bases between them. The CDR3 consists of 15 residues. Germline V lookup: CDR1 SGHTA, CDR2 FQGNSA.

This clonotype was seen many times. J is TRBJ1-5 and V is TRBV10-3; TRBD1 might be the D (5 bases). Trimming removed 0 bases at V and 7 bases at J, with 16 bases between. This CDR3 has 16 amino acids. Germline V gene data show CDR1 as ENHRY and CDR2 as SYGVKD. CDR3 in amino acids: CAISESTRGGGQPQHF. The CDR3 DNA follows: TGTGCCATCAGTGAGTCGACTCGTGGGGGAGGGCAGCCCCAGCATTTT.

This chain connects TRBV7-2 to TRBJ1-1; D not certain. The CDR3 is 14 amino acids. The V end was cut by 4 bases, the J end by 3 bases, with 12 bases between. In germline, CDR1 is SGHTA, CDR2 FQGNSA. The CDR3 nucleotides are TGTGCCAGCAGCTGGAGGGTTAGAGACACTGAAGCTTTCTTT. This codes for CASSWRVRDTEAFF.

Only one count was recorded for this clonotype. V gene TRBV19 combines with J gene TRBJ2-7; D tentatively reads TRBD1 or TRBD2 (5 bases each). V was cut by 2 bases and J by 12 bases, with 14 bases left in between. This CDR3 has 12 residues. CDR1 is LNHDA, CDR2 SQIVND, per germline (reference sequence). For the CDR3, the DNA is TGTGCCAGTAGTATAAGTTCCGGGGCCATGTACTTC. Translating it yields CASSISSGAMYF. Looking up the rest from reference TRBV19 and TRBJ2-7 gives the full variable domain: DGGITQSPKYLFRKEGQNVTLSCEQNLNHDAMYWYRQDPGQGLRLIYYSQIVNDFQKGDIAEGYSVSREKKESFPLTVTSAQKNPTAFYLCASSISSGAMYFGPGTRLTVT.

The V and J genes are TRBV4-3 and TRBJ1-1, with 10 nucleotides matching TRBD1. V lost 4 bases to trimming and J lost 8 bases; unmatched junction nucleotides: 7. This CDR3 spans 14 amino acids. Germline V gene sequence: CDR1 LGHNA, CDR2 YSLEER. CDR3 sequence: CASSPGQGSGEAFF. CDR3 sequence (DNA): TGCGCCAGCAGCCCGGGACAGGGGAGTGGGGAAGCTTTCTTT.

The rearrangement uses TRBV6-1 and TRBJ1-1; D is perhaps TRBD1 (6 bases). The CDR3 extends over 16 amino acids. The V and J ends lost 8 bases and 4 bases respectively, with 23 bases between them. Germline V gene data show CDR1 as MNHNS and CDR2 as SASEGT. The CDR3 region is CASSPPGGSWVTEAFF. CDR3 DNA sequence: TGTGCCAGCTCACCACCGGGGGGCTCCTGGGTCACTGAAGCTTTCTTT.

The rearrangement joins TRBV6-5 to TRBJ1-1; D possibly corresponds to TRBD1 (6 bases). CDR1 is MNHEY, CDR2 SVGAGI, per germline. Trimming stripped 5 bases from V and 4 bases from J, with 11 bases between. CDR3 length equals 13 residues. As DNA, the CDR3 is TGTGCCAGCAGTGTAGACAGGACCACTGAAGCTTTCTTT. Translating gives CASSVDRTTEAFF.

The gene calls are TRBV12-3 or TRBV12-4 and TRBJ1-6; D remains ambiguous. Trimming cost V 10 bases and J 0 bases, with 13 bases left between them. The CDR3 has 15 amino acids. DNA of the CDR3: TGTGCCACCGCAGGACTGAGCTCCTATAATTCACCCCTCCACTTT. This gives the protein CATAGLSSYNSPLHF.

The chain's CDR3 is CATSDLGRDNEQFF. In nucleotides, the CDR3 is TGTGCCACCAGTGATTTGGGTAGGGACAATGAGCAGTTCTTC. The chain carries TRBV24-1 and TRBJ2-1; D gene ambiguous. The CDR3 spans 14 residues. CDR1 is KGHDR, CDR2 SFDVKD, per germline. V lost 0 bases to trimming and J lost 5 bases, with 7 bases between them.

The chain couples TRBV9 to TRBJ1-5; possibly TRBD1 for D (5 bases). The CDR3 is 13 amino acids. V was pared by 3 bases and J by 11 bases, with 15 bases between. Looked up from germline, CDR1 is SGDLS and CDR2 is YYNGEE. The CDR3 region is CASSAGGEETQHF. The CDR3 DNA is TGTGCCAGCAGCGCGGGGGGGGAAGAGACCCAGCATTTT.

The table lists this clonotype with many counts. The V and J genes are TRBV7-9 and TRBJ2-7; the match to TRBD1 covers 8 bases. V lost 5 bases to trimming and J lost 5 bases; unmatched junction nucleotides: 11. Germline-derived CDR1 and CDR2 are SEHNR and FQNEAQ (reference sequence). The CDR3 has 15 amino acids. CDR3 loop: CASSHKTGTGNEQYF. The CDR3 DNA follows: TGTGCCAGCAGCCACAAAACCGGGACAGGAAACGAGCAGTACTTC.

This clonotype occurred a few times. The V call is TRBV20-1, the J call TRBJ1-3; 9 nucleotides align to TRBD1. Germline V gene sequence: CDR1 DFQATT, CDR2 SNEGSKA (reference sequence). This CDR3 is built from 15 residues. With V trimmed by 5 bases and J by 4 bases, 9 bases remained unmatched. In DNA, the CDR3 is TGCAGTGCTTCAACCGGGACAGGGTACGGAAACACCATATATTTT. Translated, it gives CSASTGTGYGNTIYF.

The genes are TRBV19 and TRBJ1-1; 7 positions agree with TRBD1. Per the germline V gene, CDR1 is LNHDA and CDR2 is SQIVND (reference sequence). CDR3 length: 13 amino acids. Losses at the gene ends were 5 bases for V and 11 bases for J; bases not matched to a gene: 11. The CDR3 region has the DNA TGTGCCAGTAGTCCGCTACAGGGGCCGGCGGCTTTCTTT. Its translation: CASSPLQGPAAFF.

The genes are TRBV5-8 and TRBJ2-7; no clear D gene. Germline loops: CDR1 SGHTS, CDR2 YDEGEE. Trimming removed 4 bases at V and 5 bases at J, with 16 bases between. The CDR3 sequence is 14 residues long. The CDR3 DNA is TGTGCCAGCAGCAAGACCTCCCTTCCCGACGAGCAGTACTTC. Translating it yields CASSKTSLPDEQYF.

Of note for this clonotype: In this CDR3 the conserved last residue, phenylalanine or tryptophan, is missing, so a read error is likely. The rearrangement uses TRBV7-2 and TRBJ2-6; 8 nucleotides match TRBD2. Germline values: CDR1 SGHTA, CDR2 FQGNSA. Trimming took 5 bases from V and 2 from J; bases not matched to a gene: 11. The CDR3 runs to 18 residues. The CDR3 sequence is CASSQDHGGGTGANVLTL. CDR3 sequence (DNA): TGTGCCAGCAGCCAAGATCACGGGGGGGGGACTGGGGCCAACGTCCTGACTCTC.

The chain is built from TRBV28 and TRBJ2-7; 7 positions match TRBD2. Looked up from germline, CDR1 is MDHEN and CDR2 is SYDVKM. This CDR3 contains 11 residues. CDR3 in amino acids: CGIGGTYEQYF. The CDR3 DNA sequence: TGTGGAATCGGGGGGACCTACGAGCAGTACTTC.

The chain has TRBV9 and TRBJ1-2; D is undetermined. The CDR3 sequence is 14 residues long. CDR1 and CDR2 from the germline V gene are SGDLS and YYNGEE. The V gene lost 0 bases and the J gene lost 3 bases, with 9 bases spanning the gap. The CDR3 sequence: CASSVAPEYYGYTF. CDR3 sequence (DNA): TGTGCCAGCAGCGTAGCCCCCGAGTACTATGGCTACACCTTC.

This clonotype was seen at least ten times. The V and J genes are TRBV7-2 and TRBJ2-7, with TRBD1 matching over 8 bases. The CDR3 is made up of 12 amino acids. CDR1 and CDR2 from the germline V gene are SGHTA and FQGNSA. Trimming at V came to 6 bases and at J to 6 bases, leaving 4 bases not matched to a gene. CDR3 sequence (DNA): TGTGCCAGCAGGCCACAGGGGGGCGAGCAGTACTTC. Amino acid sequence: CASRPQGGEQYF.

This clonotype was detected ten times or more. The J gene is TRBJ1-5, the V gene TRBV7-8, with D unresolved. CDR1 SGHVS and CDR2 FQNEAQ come from the germline V gene. The CDR3 loop spans 16 amino acids. The V end was cut by 5 bases, the J end by 2 bases, with 16 bases between. CDR3 sequence reads: CASSLSRTAGNQPQHF. CDR3 DNA: TGTGCCAGCAGCCTTAGCAGAACAGCCGGCAATCAGCCCCAGCATTTT.

This clonotype was detected ten times or more. This chain links TRBV7-2 with TRBJ2-2, with unresolved D. Trimming pared 5 bases from V and 8 bases from J, leaving 9 bases between. From germline, CDR1 is SGHTA and CDR2 FQGNSA. The CDR3 has 12 amino acids. The CDR3 bases are TGTGCCAGCAGCCCCACCCGTGGGGAGCTGTTTTTT. It specifies CASSPTRGELFF.

This clonotype came up many times. The chain links TRBV20-1 to TRBJ1-1, with a possible D match to TRBD1 (6 bases). The germline V and J ends were trimmed by 4 bases and 11 bases, with 17 bases remaining between them. Germline CDR1 DFQATT, CDR2 SNEGSKA (reference sequence). The CDR3 has 12 residues. The CDR3 is CSAMRSGTIAFF. DNA for the CDR3: TGCAGTGCTATGAGGTCTGGGACAATCGCTTTCTTT.

This clonotype appeared a few times. This chain joins TRBV4-3 and TRBJ2-2, with 9 bases lining up with TRBD1. The J segment lost 2 bases and the V segment lost 3 bases, leaving 4 bases of the junction unmatched. CDR3 size: 16 residues. The germline gives CDR1 LGHNA, CDR2 YSLEER. The CDR3: CASSHGQGPNTGELFF. In DNA, the CDR3 is TGCGCCAGCAGCCACGGACAGGGGCCTAACACCGGGGAGCTGTTTTTT.

At least ten counts were recorded for this clonotype. This chain connects TRBV9 to TRBJ1-6, with D possibly being TRBD1 (5 bases). The V gene lost 3 bases and the J gene lost 5 bases, with 12 bases spanning the gap. The CDR3 has 15 amino acids. The germline gives CDR1 SGDLS, CDR2 YYNGEE. CDR3 protein: CASSGGETHNSPLHF. DNA of the CDR3: TGTGCCAGCAGCGGGGGCGAGACCCATAATTCACCCCTCCACTTT.